Listed below are T cell receptor beta chains from one sample, sequenced in a study of T cells in Graves' hyperthyroidism and ophthalmopathy. Via MiXCR, TCRdb re-called the multiplex PCR reads, giving one row per CDR3 protein. This sample has 300,000 to 400,000 distinct CDR3 sequences, with approximately 14% found just once. The sample comprised blood. Receptor source: a young woman with Graves' ophthalmopathy. Both conserved end residues are part of each CDR3. Each record gives: CDR3 protein, CDR3 DNA, clone size, V gene, D gene, J gene. D genes are given only for firm matches. The listing skips clone size in some rows; elsewhere it reads once, few, many or a size class.

cdr3_aa: CASSQWADTQYF
cdr3_nt: TGTGCCAGCAGCCAATGGGCAGATACGCAGTATTTT
clone_size: many
v_call: TRBV7-9
d_call: NA
j_call: TRBJ2-3

cdr3_aa: CASSPSGTLSDEQFF
cdr3_nt: TGTGCCAGCAGTCCATCGGGAACCCTTTCCGATGAGCAGTTCTTC
clone_size: many
v_call: TRBV28
d_call: NA
j_call: TRBJ2-1

cdr3_aa: CSASHGQGRRTQYF
cdr3_nt: TGCAGTGCTAGCCACGGACAGGGCCGACGGACGCAGTATTTT
clone_size: NA
v_call: TRBV20-1
d_call: TRBD1
j_call: TRBJ2-3

cdr3_aa: CAIREGQGYGYTF
cdr3_nt: TGTGCCATCAGGGAGGGACAGGGCTATGGCTACACCTTC
clone_size: NA
v_call: TRBV10-3
d_call: TRBD1
j_call: TRBJ1-2

cdr3_aa: CTYRQGQRNTEAFF
cdr3_nt: TGCACCTATCGTCAGGGGCAAAGGAACACTGAAGCTTTCTTT
clone_size: many
v_call: TRBV20-1
d_call: NA
j_call: TRBJ1-1

cdr3_aa: CASSQNEKLFF
cdr3_nt: TGTGCCAGCAGCCAGAATGAAAAACTGTTTTTT
clone_size: many
v_call: TRBV7-2
d_call: NA
j_call: TRBJ1-4

cdr3_aa: CASSLGSGSSYNEQFF
cdr3_nt: TGCGCCAGCAGCTTAGGATCCGGGAGCTCCTACAATGAGCAGTTCTTC
clone_size: few
v_call: TRBV5-1
d_call: NA
j_call: TRBJ2-1

cdr3_aa: CAWSDRGDTEAFF
cdr3_nt: TGTGCCTGGAGCGACAGGGGCGACACTGAAGCTTTCTTT
clone_size: many
v_call: TRBV30
d_call: TRBD1
j_call: TRBJ1-1

cdr3_aa: CASTQGTNGYTF
cdr3_nt: TGTGCCAGCACCCAGGGGACCAATGGCTACACCTTC
clone_size: many
v_call: TRBV3-1
d_call: NA
j_call: TRBJ1-2

cdr3_aa: CASSSTGLGAFF
cdr3_nt: TGTGCCAGCAGCTCAACAGGGTTGGGAGCTTTCTTT
clone_size: many
v_call: TRBV5-6
d_call: NA
j_call: TRBJ1-1

cdr3_aa: CASSSGQLYTGELFF
cdr3_nt: TGTGCCAGCAGCTCGGGACAGTTATACACCGGGGAGCTGTTTTTT
clone_size: many
v_call: TRBV5-5
d_call: TRBD1
j_call: TRBJ2-2

cdr3_aa: CSVPDRVEQYF
cdr3_nt: TGCAGCGTTCCAGACAGGGTCGAGCAGTACTTC
clone_size: once
v_call: TRBV29-1
d_call: TRBD1
j_call: TRBJ2-7

cdr3_aa: CSARGETPASNQPQHF
cdr3_nt: TGCAGTGCTAGAGGGGAGACACCTGCTAGCAATCAGCCCCAGCATTTT
clone_size: many
v_call: TRBV20-1
d_call: NA
j_call: TRBJ1-5

cdr3_aa: CATSLDPGRADTQYF
cdr3_nt: TGTGCCACCAGCTTAGACCCGGGTCGCGCAGATACGCAGTATTTT
clone_size: many
v_call: TRBV15
d_call: NA
j_call: TRBJ2-3

cdr3_aa: CATSRGTSGGPIGTGELFF
cdr3_nt: TGTGCCACCAGCAGAGGCACTAGCGGGGGCCCCATTGGAACCGGGGAGCTGTTTTTT
clone_size: few
v_call: TRBV15
d_call: TRBD2
j_call: TRBJ2-2

cdr3_aa: CASSLERGPTDTQYF
cdr3_nt: TGTGCCAGCAGTTTAGAGCGGGGGCCCACAGATACGCAGTATTTT
clone_size: many
v_call: TRBV27
d_call: TRBD2
j_call: TRBJ2-3

cdr3_aa: CSSTLQGDSYNEQFF
cdr3_nt: TGCAGTTCAACTTTACAGGGAGATTCATACAATGAGCAGTTCTTC
clone_size: NA
v_call: TRBV20-1
d_call: NA
j_call: TRBJ2-1

cdr3_aa: CATKEWGGGLFF
cdr3_nt: TGTGCCACCAAAGAGTGGGGCGGGGGGCTGTTTTTT
clone_size: NA
v_call: TRBV15
d_call: TRBD2
j_call: TRBJ2-2

cdr3_aa: CASGPGEGPTDTQYF
cdr3_nt: TGTGCTAGTGGCCCCGGTGAGGGGCCCACAGATACGCAGTATTTT
clone_size: many
v_call: TRBV12-5
d_call: NA
j_call: TRBJ2-3

cdr3_aa: CASSLPGVTTNEKLFF
cdr3_nt: TGTGCCAGCTCACTTCCGGGAGTCACAACTAATGAAAAACTGTTTTTT
clone_size: many
v_call: TRBV18
d_call: NA
j_call: TRBJ1-4

cdr3_aa: CASSRDGTGDEQFF
cdr3_nt: TGTGCCAGTAGTAGGGACGGAACGGGGGATGAGCAGTTCTTC
clone_size: few
v_call: TRBV19
d_call: NA
j_call: TRBJ2-1

cdr3_aa: CASSPGGDRVNEQYF
cdr3_nt: TGTGCCAGCAGCCCGGGAGGGGACAGGGTCAACGAGCAGTACTTC
clone_size: many
v_call: TRBV5-4
d_call: NA
j_call: TRBJ2-7

cdr3_aa: CASSLGGRGDEQYF
cdr3_nt: TGTGCCAGCAGTTTAGGGGGGCGGGGAGACGAGCAGTACTTC
clone_size: NA
v_call: TRBV27
d_call: NA
j_call: TRBJ2-7

cdr3_aa: CASRGQGGVVDTEAFF
cdr3_nt: TGTGCCAGCAGGGGACAGGGGGGGGTAGTAGACACTGAAGCTTTCTTT
clone_size: NA
v_call: TRBV28
d_call: TRBD1
j_call: TRBJ1-1

cdr3_aa: CASSHGARGPLYNEQFF
cdr3_nt: TGTGCCAGCAGCCATGGGGCTCGAGGGCCCCTTTACAATGAGCAGTTCTTC
clone_size: many
v_call: TRBV7-6
d_call: NA
j_call: TRBJ2-1

cdr3_aa: CASTQLAGFTGELFF
cdr3_nt: TGTGCCAGCACCCAACTAGCGGGGTTCACCGGGGAGCTGTTTTTT
clone_size: many
v_call: TRBV3-1
d_call: TRBD2
j_call: TRBJ2-2

cdr3_aa: CASSQESGNTIYF
cdr3_nt: TGTGCCAGCAGCCAAGAATCGGGAAACACCATATATTTT
clone_size: few
v_call: TRBV14
d_call: NA
j_call: TRBJ1-3

cdr3_aa: CASSLGTSGANVLTF
cdr3_nt: TGTGCCAGCAGCTTGGGGACATCTGGGGCCAACGTCCTGACTTTC
clone_size: many
v_call: TRBV5-4
d_call: NA
j_call: TRBJ2-6

cdr3_aa: CASHSSNEKLFF
cdr3_nt: TGCGCCAGCCACAGCTCAAATGAAAAACTGTTTTTT
clone_size: many
v_call: TRBV5-1
d_call: NA
j_call: TRBJ1-4

cdr3_aa: CASSGLKRRDRDTDTQYF
cdr3_nt: TGTGCCAGCAGTGGGTTAAAACGCCGGGACAGGGATACAGATACGCAGTATTTT
clone_size: many
v_call: TRBV25-1
d_call: TRBD1
j_call: TRBJ2-3

cdr3_aa: CASSVEEDEQFF
cdr3_nt: TGTGCCAGCAGCGTAGAAGAGGATGAGCAGTTCTTC
clone_size: few
v_call: TRBV9
d_call: NA
j_call: TRBJ2-1

cdr3_aa: CASSPRFKTDQAFF
cdr3_nt: TGTGCCAGCTCACCACGGTTCAAGACTGACCAAGCTTTCTTT
clone_size: many
v_call: TRBV18
d_call: NA
j_call: TRBJ1-1

cdr3_aa: CASSPNSGPIGAFF
cdr3_nt: TGTGCCAGCAGTCCCAACTCCGGACCTATCGGAGCTTTCTTT
clone_size: many
v_call: TRBV27
d_call: NA
j_call: TRBJ1-1

cdr3_aa: CASSLEGLSYNEQFF
cdr3_nt: TGTGCCAGCAGTTTGGAGGGGCTTTCCTACAATGAGCAGTTCTTC
clone_size: many
v_call: TRBV12-3/TRBV12-4
d_call: NA
j_call: TRBJ2-1

cdr3_aa: CASSLGPITGELFF
cdr3_nt: TGTGCCAGCAGTCTAGGACCGATCACCGGGGAGCTGTTTTTT
clone_size: many
v_call: TRBV12-3/TRBV12-4
d_call: NA
j_call: TRBJ2-2

cdr3_aa: CASSPTRTATNEKLFF
cdr3_nt: TGTGCCAGCAGCCCCACTCGGACAGCAACTAATGAAAAACTGTTTTTT
clone_size: few
v_call: TRBV7-6
d_call: NA
j_call: TRBJ1-4

cdr3_aa: CASSLVDSNYGYTF
cdr3_nt: TGTGCCAGCAGCTTGGTGGATTCTAACTATGGCTACACCTTC
clone_size: few
v_call: TRBV5-8
d_call: NA
j_call: TRBJ1-2

cdr3_aa: CASSKGLAGGPTREQYF
cdr3_nt: TGTGCCAGCAGTAAAGGACTAGCGGGGGGCCCCACAAGAGAGCAGTACTTC
clone_size: many
v_call: TRBV28
d_call: TRBD2
j_call: TRBJ2-7

cdr3_aa: CASSRRVGETQYF
cdr3_nt: TGTGCCAGCAGCCGCAGGGTTGGGGAGACCCAGTACTTC
clone_size: many
v_call: TRBV11-3
d_call: NA
j_call: TRBJ2-5

cdr3_aa: CASSPWGANEKLFF
cdr3_nt: TGTGCCAGCAGTCCCTGGGGGGCTAATGAAAAACTGTTTTTT
clone_size: many
v_call: TRBV6-1
d_call: NA
j_call: TRBJ1-4

cdr3_aa: CASSLSRARGGYTF
cdr3_nt: TGTGCCAGCAGTTTATCGAGGGCTCGGGGAGGCTACACCTTC
clone_size: many
v_call: TRBV27
d_call: NA
j_call: TRBJ1-2

cdr3_aa: CSAGTSGNTIYF
cdr3_nt: TGCAGTGCTGGGACATCTGGAAACACCATATATTTT
clone_size: NA
v_call: TRBV20-1
d_call: NA
j_call: TRBJ1-3